This note documents a single T cell receptor beta chain sequence. Its target is not known. The sample comes from a study of Ad26.COV2.S vaccination and SARS-CoV-2 variants. The study's findings and limits: Responses of spike-specific T cells (both CD8+ and CD4+) reportedly showed substantial breadth after vaccination. Placebo and vaccine recipients had non-spike TCR breadth that was similar.

V shed 5 bases and J 4 bases; nucleotides not matched to a gene: 6. The length of the CDR3 is 15 residues. Germline V gene data show CDR1 as WNHNN and CDR2 as SYGVQD (reference sequence). Treatment here: about 20 received Ad26.COV2.S at low or high dose, single or two shots; about 5 received placebo; per-sample allocation not given. Day 63 following the first vaccine or placebo injection was when the samples were taken. In the vaccine, an Ad26 vector expressed the SARS-CoV-2 spike of the Wuhan strain. Repertoires were generated with immunoSEQ multiplex PCR, while TCRdb's copy carries only in-frame clones and drops some. The table records about 320,000 clones, approximately 86% of them present only once.

The sequence was obtained from a person between 18 and 60 years old who received the Ad26.COV2.S COVID-19 vaccine or a placebo. Specimen: peripheral blood, collected in a trial of Ad26.COV2.S vaccine versus placebo. The chain has TRBV10-1 and TRBJ1-2; 11 bases agree with TRBD1. CDR3 residues: CASSPPGTGGYGYTF. The CDR3 DNA sequence: TGCGCCAGCAGTCCTCCCGGGACAGGGGGCTATGGCTACACCTTC.